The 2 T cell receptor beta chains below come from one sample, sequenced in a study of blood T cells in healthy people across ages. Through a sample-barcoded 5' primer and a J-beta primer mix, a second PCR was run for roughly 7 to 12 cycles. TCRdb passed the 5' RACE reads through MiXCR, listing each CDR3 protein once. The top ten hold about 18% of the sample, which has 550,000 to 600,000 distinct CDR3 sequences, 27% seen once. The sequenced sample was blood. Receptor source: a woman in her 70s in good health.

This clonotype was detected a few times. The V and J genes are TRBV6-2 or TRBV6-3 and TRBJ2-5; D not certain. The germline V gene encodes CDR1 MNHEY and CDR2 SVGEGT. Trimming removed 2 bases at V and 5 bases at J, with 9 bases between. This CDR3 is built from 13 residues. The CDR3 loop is CASSYLFAETQYF. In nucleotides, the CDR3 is TGTGCCAGCAGTTACCTTTTTGCGGAGACCCAGTACTTC.

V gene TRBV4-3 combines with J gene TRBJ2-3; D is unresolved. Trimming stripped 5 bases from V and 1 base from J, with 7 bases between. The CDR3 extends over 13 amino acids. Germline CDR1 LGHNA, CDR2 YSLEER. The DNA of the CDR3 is TGCGCCAGCAGCTGGACCCGCACAGATACGCAGTATTTT. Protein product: CASSWTRTDTQYF.